Each of the 15 T cell receptor beta chains below was sequenced from the same sample in a study of blood T cells in healthy people across ages. A second PCR of about 7 to 11 cycles used a sample-barcoded 5' primer and a J-beta primer mix. TCRdb recomputed calls from the 5' RACE reads with MiXCR, one row per CDR3 protein. The top ten hold less than 25% of the sample, which has around 710,000 distinct CDR3 sequences, roughly 41% seen once. The specimen sequenced was blood. These receptors were collected from a woman aged 55-69 years in good health.

V and J are TRBV20-1 and TRBJ2-2; D might be TRBD1 (6 bases). The germline CDR1 and CDR2 sequences are DFQATT and SNEGSKA (reference sequence). The V end was cut by 6 bases, the J end by 5 bases, with 22 bases between. The CDR3 is 16 amino acids. For the CDR3, the DNA is TGCAGTGCAAAGGACAGCCTCGGGGACGCAACCGGGGAGCTGTTTTTT. It is translated as CSAKDSLGDATGELFF.

CDR3 protein: CSVGQGSISYEQYF. CDR3 coding DNA: TGCAGCGTTGGACAGGGCAGTATCAGCTACGAGCAGTACTTC. The chain links TRBV29-1 to TRBJ2-7; 7 nucleotides align to TRBD1. J gave up 3 bases and V 4 bases, and 9 bases lay outside the gene matches. Germline V gene data show CDR1 as SQVTM and CDR2 as ANQGSEA. The CDR3 is 14 amino acids.

V and J are TRBV29-1 and TRBJ2-5; 10 nucleotides match TRBD2. CDR1 is SQVTM, CDR2 ANQGSEA, per germline. This CDR3 is 13 amino acids long. The V and J ends lost 4 bases and 3 bases, in that order; junction bases with no gene match: 2. The CDR3 bases are TGCAGCGTTGCCCTAGCGGGGGAAGAGACCCAGTACTTC. Its translation: CSVALAGEETQYF.

This clonotype was observed a handful of times. This rearrangement joins TRBV2 to TRBJ2-3, with 9 bases matching TRBD1. Germline V gene sequence: CDR1 SNHLY, CDR2 FYNNEI. The CDR3 consists of 15 residues. Losses at the gene ends were 5 bases for V and 4 bases for J; bases not matched to a gene: 7. CDR3 in amino acids: CASSLGQGHADTQYF. CDR3 nucleotide sequence: TGTGCCAGCAGTTTGGGACAGGGCCATGCAGATACGCAGTATTTT. Looking up the rest from reference TRBV2 and TRBJ2-3 gives the full variable domain: EPEVTQTPSHQVTQMGQEVILRCVPISNHLYFYWYRQILGQKVEFLVSFYNNEISEKSEIFDDQFSVERPDGSNFTLKIRSTKLEDSAMYFCASSLGQGHADTQYFGPGTRLTVL.

The sample holds a few counts of this clonotype. This chain links TRBV9 with TRBJ2-3; TRBD2 matches 12 bases. Germline loops: CDR1 SGDLS, CDR2 YYNGEE. The CDR3 runs to 20 residues. J lost 2 bases, V lost 4 bases, and 17 bases had no gene match. CDR3 sequence: CASSLGKTSGSISATDTQYF. The DNA for the CDR3 is TGTGCCAGCAGCCTCGGTAAGACTAGCGGGAGTATATCCGCCACAGATACGCAGTATTTT.

CDR3 sequence reads: CASSSAGGGNEQYF. In DNA, the CDR3 is TGTGCCAGCAGCAGCGCCGGGGGGGGAAACGAGCAGTACTTC. The chain links TRBV5-5 to TRBJ2-5, with 8 bases fitting TRBD2. TRBJ2-7 matches the DNA end more closely, so the J call is doubtful. CDR3 length: 14 amino acids. Germline V gives CDR1 SGHKS, CDR2 YYEKEE (reference sequence).

The chain joins TRBV6-6 to TRBJ2-2; TRBD1 aligns across 10 bases. Trimming removed 2 bases from V and 7 bases from J; junction bases left unmatched: 10. Germline CDR1 and CDR2: MNHNY and SVGAGI (reference sequence). The length of the CDR3 is 17 residues. As DNA, the CDR3 is TGTGCCAGCAGTTACCAGACCCCGGGGACAGGGGACGGGGAGCTGTTTTTT. This sequence encodes CASSYQTPGTGDGELFF.

This clonotype was counted many times. The chain uses TRBV29-1 and TRBJ2-4, with TRBD2 identical over 7 bases. The CDR3 sequence is 10 residues long. The V gene end was trimmed by 0 bases and the J gene end by 14 bases; junction bases not matched to a gene: 1. Germline CDR1 reads SQVTM; CDR2 reads ANQGSEA. The CDR3 protein is CSVEDGREYF. For the CDR3, the DNA is TGCAGCGTTGAAGATGGGAGGGAGTACTTC.

The chain is built from TRBV30 and TRBJ1-2, with D unclear. V lost 0 bases and J 8 bases, leaving 13 bases between the germline ends. In germline, CDR1 is GTSNPN, CDR2 SVGIG (reference sequence). The CDR3 has 13 amino acids. The chain's CDR3 is CAWSVSWQLGYTF. The CDR3 nucleotides read TGTGCCTGGAGTGTAAGTTGGCAGCTGGGCTACACCTTC. Based on the CDR3 plus reference TRBV30 and TRBJ1-2, the full variable domain is SQTIHQWPATLVQPVGSPLSLECTVEGTSNPNLYWYRQAAGRGLQLLFYSVGIGQISSEVPQNLSASRPQDRQFILSSKKLLLSDSGFYLCAWSVSWQLGYTFGSGTRLTVV.

The chain joins TRBV14 to TRBJ2-5, with D maybe TRBD2 (9 bases). V lost 4 bases to trimming and J lost 1 base, with 25 bases between them. The CDR3 spans 19 residues. Germline V gene lookup returns CDR1 SGHDN and CDR2 FVKESK. In DNA, the CDR3 is TGTGCCAGCAGCCTACAGGGGGGACTAGCTTCCACCTTCCAAGAGACCCAGTACTTC. This encodes CASSLQGGLASTFQETQYF.

The chain links TRBV12-3 or TRBV12-4 to TRBJ2-1; 11 bases align to TRBD2. The CDR3 totals 11 residues. V shed 5 bases, J shed 15 bases, and the junction held 3 bases outside the gene matches. CDR3 coding DNA: TGTGCCAGCAGTCCTAGCGGGGGGAGGTTCTTC. Its protein product is CASSPSGGRFF.

This clonotype has ten or more counts. This chain connects TRBV27 to TRBJ2-5; D is unclear. The V end was cut by 7 bases, the J end by 5 bases, with 5 bases between. Germline V gene data show CDR1 as MNHEY and CDR2 as SMNVEV (reference sequence). The CDR3 totals 10 residues. Written as DNA, the CDR3 is TGTGCCAGCATGGGGGAGACCCAGTACTTC. Translation: CASMGETQYF.

This clonotype came up once. A read error may produce the germline difference seen at one junction end. The rearrangement joins TRBV10-3 to TRBJ2-3; TRBD1 is a possible D gene (6 bases). Germline V gives CDR1 ENHRY, CDR2 SYGVKD. The CDR3 runs 16 residues. The CDR3 coding sequence is TGTGCCATCAGTGAGTCGGGGGCATCTAGCACAGATATGCAGTATTTT. Its protein product is CAISESGASSTDMQYF.

V gene TRBV4-2 combines with J gene TRBJ2-7; D is uncertain. Germline-derived CDR1 and CDR2 are LGHNA and YNFKEQ. This CDR3 contains 15 residues. V was cut by 1 base and J by 7 bases, with 17 bases left in between. The CDR3 is CASSQAPSTSQEQYF. In nucleotides, the CDR3 is TGTGCCAGCAGCCAAGCCCCCTCGACCTCTCAAGAGCAGTACTTC.

V usage is TRBV5-1 and J usage is TRBJ1-4, with D maybe TRBD1 (6 bases). Trimming pared 4 bases from V and 3 bases from J, leaving 19 bases between. CDR3 length: 17 amino acids. Per germline, CDR1 SGHRS and CDR2 YFSETQ. DNA of the CDR3: TGCGCCAGCAGCCCACCCCAGGGGCGAGGAGCTAATGAAAAACTGTTTTTT. Encoded protein: CASSPPQGRGANEKLFF.